These 27 T cell receptor beta chains share one sample of origin, sequenced in a study of blood T cell repertoires in COVID-19. Sequencing was performed with immunoSEQ multiplex PCR; in TCRdb, only in-frame clones are kept and a portion is missing. This sample has fewer than 200,000 clones, with 80% to 90% found just once. Sequenced sample: peripheral blood. The source of these receptors is a middle-aged man with acute or convalescent COVID-19.

The V call is TRBV6-5, the J call TRBJ1-5; 10 positions agree with TRBD1. The ends lost 2 bases at V and 5 bases at J; junction bases unmatched: 0. The CDR3 has 14 amino acids. Germline values: CDR1 MNHEY, CDR2 SVGAGI. In nucleotides, the CDR3 is TGTGCCAGCAGTTACGGGACAGGGGATCAGCCCCAGCATTTT. Translating it yields CASSYGTGDQPQHF.

The gene calls are TRBV14 and TRBJ2-7, with 10 bases that match TRBD2. With V trimmed by 0 bases and J by 3 bases, 11 bases remained unmatched. CDR1 SGHDN and CDR2 FVKESK come from the germline V gene. This CDR3 is built from 18 residues. The CDR3 DNA reads as TGTGCCAGCAGCCAAGAGGGATACACTAGCGGGGCCCGCTACGAGCAGTACTTC. Encoded protein: CASSQEGYTSGARYEQYF. Supplemented by reference TRBV14 and TRBJ2-7, the full variable domain reads EAGVTQFPSHSVIEKGQTVTLRCDPISGHDNLYWYRRVMGKEIKFLLHFVKESKQDESGMPNNRFLAERTGGTYSTLKVQPAELEDSGVYFCASSQEGYTSGARYEQYFGPGTRLTVT.

This clone turned up a few times. The identical CDR3 is also encoded by other nucleotide sequences in the sample. The chain is built from TRBV7-2 and TRBJ2-5; no clear D. In germline, CDR1 is SGHTA, CDR2 FQGNSA. Between the trimmed V and J ends, which lost 4 bases and 4 bases, there was a span of 7 bases. The CDR3 is 12 residues long. CDR3 sequence reads: CASSSSRETQYF. CDR3 nucleotides: TGTGCCAGCAGCTCGTCTCGAGAGACCCAGTACTTC. The full variable domain, its missing parts supplied by reference TRBV7-2 and TRBJ2-5, is GAGVSQSPSNKVTEKGKDVELRCDPISGHTALYWYRQSLGQGLEFLIYFQGNSAPDKSGLPSDRFSAERTGGSVSTLTIQRTQQEDSAVYLCASSSSRETQYFGPGTRLLVL.

The rearrangement links TRBV7-9 to TRBJ2-7; 10 bases align to TRBD1. The CDR3 totals 17 residues. The V gene end was trimmed by 1 base and the J gene end by 4 bases; junction bases not matched to a gene: 10. Germline V gene sequence: CDR1 SEHNR, CDR2 FQNEAQ (reference sequence). The CDR3 protein is CASSLGVTGTGVYEQYF. DNA for the CDR3: TGTGCCAGCAGCTTAGGGGTTACCGGGACAGGGGTTTACGAGCAGTACTTC.

The rearrangement links TRBV4-1 to TRBJ2-7, with 11 bases lining up with TRBD1. Germline values: CDR1 MGHRA, CDR2 YSYEKL. The V segment lost 5 bases and the J segment 7 bases; nucleotides outside the gene matches: 13. This CDR3 contains 16 residues. CDR3 nucleotide sequence: TGCGCCAGCAGCGCCTACCCCGGGACAGGGGGGAGGGAGCAGTACTTC. Amino acids: CASSAYPGTGGREQYF.

This chain uses TRBV4-1 with TRBJ2-1; 7 bases align to TRBD1. Germline lookup yields CDR1 MGHRA and CDR2 YSYEKL. The CDR3 has 14 residues. V dropped 2 bases and J dropped 3; count of bases not matched to a gene: 1. The CDR3 nucleotides read TGCGCCAGCAGCCAACGGGACAGCTACAATGAGCAGTTCTTC. Its protein is CASSQRDSYNEQFF.

This chain connects TRBV30 to TRBJ1-2, with a possible D match to TRBD1 (5 bases). The CDR3 length is 12 residues. Per the germline V gene, CDR1 is GTSNPN and CDR2 is SVGIG (reference sequence). V lost 2 bases, J lost 8 bases, and 12 bases lay in between. In DNA, the CDR3 is TGTGCCTGGAGTCCTGGGGGGGAGGGCTACACCTTC. Translated: CAWSPGGEGYTF. The full variable domain, rest sourced from reference TRBV30 and TRBJ1-2, is SQTIHQWPATLVQPVGSPLSLECTVEGTSNPNLYWYRQAAGRGLQLLFYSVGIGQISSEVPQNLSASRPQDRQFILSSKKLLLSDSGFYLCAWSPGGEGYTFGSGTRLTVV.

The rearrangement uses TRBV7-2 and TRBJ2-1; D is possibly TRBD1 (5 bases). The CDR3 is 15 residues long. V was clipped by 5 bases and J by 5 bases, with 16 bases between them. Germline V CDR1 and CDR2: SGHTA, FQGNSA. CDR3 sequence (DNA): TGTGCCAGCAGCCCCCAGGGTAGACTCAACAATGAGCAGTTCTTC. It yields the protein CASSPQGRLNNEQFF.

V is TRBV3-1 (or the pseudogene TRBV3-2) and J is TRBJ1-1; TRBD1 might be the D (6 bases). Germline CDR1 LGHDT, CDR2 YNNKEL (reference sequence). This CDR3 region has 13 residues. V shed 5 bases and J shed 4 bases, with 11 bases lying between them. The CDR3 is CASSSGTITEAFF. CDR3 nucleotide sequence: TGTGCCAGCAGCTCCGGGACAATCACTGAAGCTTTCTTT.

The chain is built from TRBV3-1 (or the pseudogene TRBV3-2) and TRBJ2-5; possibly TRBD2 for D (5 bases). CDR3 size: 19 residues. The germline CDR1 and CDR2 sequences are LGHDT and YNNKEL (reference sequence). V was pared by 4 bases and J by 0 bases, with 24 bases between. CDR3 nucleotide sequence: TGTGCCAGCAGCCTCCTCCGGACTCCGAACTACCAGTACCAAGAGACCCAGTACTTC. Translating it yields CASSLLRTPNYQYQETQYF.

The chain has TRBV14 and TRBJ1-4; D might be TRBD1 (6 bases). The ends were cut back, 2 bases at V and 3 bases at J, with 10 bases in the middle. From germline, CDR1 is SGHDN and CDR2 FVKESK. The CDR3 runs 15 residues. CDR3 in DNA: TGTGCCAGCAGCCAAAACAGGGTTGCTAATGAAAAACTGTTTTTT. It is translated as CASSQNRVANEKLFF.

This sequence joins TRBV18 and TRBJ1-2, with 9 positions matching TRBD1. Germline V gene lookup returns CDR1 KGHSH and CDR2 LQKENI. J gave up 3 bases and V 4 bases, and 3 bases lay outside the gene matches. This CDR3 region has 14 residues. CDR3 amino acids: CASSQQGADYGYTF. For the CDR3, the DNA is TGTGCCAGCTCACAACAGGGGGCGGACTATGGCTACACCTTC.

The chain carries TRBV7-6 and TRBJ2-5; D might be TRBD1 (5 bases). CDR3 length equals 12 residues. Trimming pared 8 bases from V and 2 bases from J, leaving 9 bases between. The germline gives CDR1 SGHVS, CDR2 FNYEAQ. The CDR3, as DNA: TGTGCCAGCGGGGCGGTTCAAGAGACCCAGTACTTC. It yields the protein CASGAVQETQYF.

V is TRBV6-6 and J is TRBJ1-4; perhaps TRBD1 as D (6 bases). Germline loops: CDR1 MNHNY, CDR2 SVGAGI (reference sequence). With 4 bases removed from V and 4 bases from J, the gap between germline ends came to 10 bases. This CDR3 is 14 amino acids long. The DNA for the CDR3 is TGTGCCAGCAGTTTACGGACAGTTAATGAAAAACTGTTTTTT. Protein sequence: CASSLRTVNEKLFF.

This clone was recorded once. The chain is built from TRBV5-4 and TRBJ2-7, with 8 nucleotides matching TRBD1. CDR1 and CDR2 (germline): SGHNT, YYREEE (reference sequence). Trimming took 0 bases from V and 6 from J; bases not matched to a gene: 5. The CDR3 runs to 14 residues. CDR3 loop: CASSLDQGAGEQYF. The CDR3 DNA reads TGTGCCAGCAGCTTGGATCAGGGGGCGGGCGAGCAGTACTTC.

The chain is built from TRBV18 and TRBJ2-4; TRBD2 is a possible D gene (6 bases). Between the trimmed V and J ends, which lost 0 bases and 0 bases, there was a span of 6 bases. Germline values: CDR1 KGHSH, CDR2 LQKENI. This CDR3 region has 15 residues. CDR3 coding DNA: TGTGCCAGCTCACCACCGGGACTAGCCAAAAACATTCAGTACTTC. Translating it yields CASSPPGLAKNIQYF.

The V call is TRBV6-5, the J call TRBJ2-5; D is unclear. From germline, CDR1 is MNHEY and CDR2 SVGAGI. The CDR3 has 12 residues. Trimming pared 5 bases from V and 5 bases from J, leaving 9 bases between. The DNA of the CDR3 is TGTGCCAGCAGTAGAACGCGGGAGACCCAGTACTTC. Encoded protein: CASSRTRETQYF.

The chain combines TRBV5-1 with TRBJ2-2, with a tentative D call TRBD1 (7 bases). From germline, CDR1 is SGHRS and CDR2 YFSETQ. The germline V and J ends were trimmed by 4 bases and 6 bases, with 16 bases remaining between them. This CDR3 has 15 residues. CDR3: CASSPVTGRPGELFF. Written as DNA, the CDR3 is TGCGCCAGCAGCCCAGTGACAGGGAGGCCCGGGGAGCTGTTTTTT. Complete variable domain (other parts from reference TRBV5-1 and TRBJ2-2): KAGVTQTPRYLIKTRGQQVTLSCSPISGHRSVSWYQQTPGQGLQFLFEYFSETQRNKGNFPGRFSGRQFSNSRSEMNVSTLELGDSALYLCASSPVTGRPGELFFGEGSRLTVL.

The J gene is TRBJ2-3, the V gene TRBV3-1 (or the pseudogene TRBV3-2), with 7 bases matching TRBD1. The CDR3 is 14 amino acids. The J segment lost 2 bases and the V segment lost 11 bases, leaving 10 bases of the junction unmatched. Germline loops: CDR1 LGHDT, CDR2 YNNKEL (reference sequence). The CDR3 loop reads CAFPGQVNTDTQYF. For the CDR3, the DNA is TGTGCCTTCCCCGGACAGGTGAACACAGATACGCAGTATTTT.

For the CDR3, the DNA is TGCGCCAGCAGCCAATCGGATGGCCAGGGCCACCACTATGGCTACACCTTC. It translates to CASSQSDGQGHHYGYTF. This chain links TRBV4-1 with TRBJ1-2, with D maybe TRBD1 (5 bases). This CDR3 has 17 amino acids. Germline loops: CDR1 MGHRA, CDR2 YSYEKL. V shed 2 bases and J shed 3 bases, with 19 bases lying between them.

The chain recombines TRBV4-1 with TRBJ2-5; 7 bases line up with TRBD2. The ends lost 5 bases at V and 4 bases at J; junction bases unmatched: 13. CDR1 and CDR2 from the germline V gene are MGHRA and YSYEKL. This CDR3 is built from 16 residues. The CDR3 nucleotides are TGCGCCAGCAGCGCCCCAACAGTCGGGGGGATAGAGACCCAGTACTTC. Translated, it gives CASSAPTVGGIETQYF.

The chain carries TRBV24-1 and TRBJ1-2, with D possibly matching TRBD1 (6 bases). This CDR3 has 13 residues. V was shortened by 3 bases and J by 5 bases, with 9 bases between the two germline ends. Germline V CDR1 and CDR2: KGHDR, SFDVKD. CDR3 nucleotides: TGTGCCACCAGTGATAAGCAGGGGTATGGCTACACCTTC. This translates into CATSDKQGYGYTF.

The chain is built from TRBV12-5 and TRBJ1-3; tentatively, D is TRBD1 (6 bases). CDR1 is LGHNT, CDR2 FRNRAP, per germline. V lost 2 bases and J 2 bases, leaving 10 bases between the germline ends. This CDR3 has 15 amino acids. The CDR3 DNA follows: TGTGCTAGTGGTTTGCAGGGGAGCACTGGAAACACCATATATTTT. It specifies CASGLQGSTGNTIYF.

The chain combines TRBV5-1 with TRBJ1-4; maybe TRBD1 (6 bases). Deletions cut 7 bases from V and 7 bases from J, with 17 bases between. The CDR3 sequence is 14 residues long. Germline V CDR1 and CDR2: SGHRS, YFSETQ. The CDR3 DNA is TGCGCCAGCTGCGAGGGGGTCGGCGGTGAAAAACTGTTTTTT. Translated, it gives CASCEGVGGEKLFF. The variable domain in full, completed from reference TRBV5-1 and TRBJ1-4, reads KAGVTQTPRYLIKTRGQQVTLSCSPISGHRSVSWYQQTPGQGLQFLFEYFSETQRNKGNFPGRFSGRQFSNSRSEMNVSTLELGDSALYLCASCEGVGGEKLFFGSGTQLSVL.

This clone was seen only a few times. The chain uses TRBV2 and TRBJ2-1, with D possibly matching TRBD2 (5 bases). Germline V gives CDR1 SNHLY, CDR2 FYNNEI. V was pared by 8 bases and J by 8 bases, with 10 bases between. This CDR3 contains 11 residues. The CDR3: CASASRHEQFF. The CDR3 DNA sequence: TGTGCCAGCGCTAGCAGGCATGAGCAGTTCTTC.

This sequence joins TRBV28 and TRBJ2-3; tentatively, D is TRBD2 (7 bases). This CDR3 has 15 residues. V lost 4 bases, J lost 5 bases, and 16 bases lay in between. Germline V lookup: CDR1 MDHEN, CDR2 SYDVKM. CDR3 amino acids: CASSSPAGAEDTQYF. In DNA form, the CDR3 reads TGTGCCAGCAGTTCCCCGGCGGGGGCAGAAGATACGCAGTATTTT.

This chain links TRBV28 with TRBJ1-5; tentatively, D is TRBD1 (5 bases). CDR3 length: 13 residues. Looked up from germline, CDR1 is MDHEN and CDR2 is SYDVKM. V lost 7 bases to trimming and J lost 5 bases, with 12 bases between them. Written as DNA, the CDR3 is TGTGCCAGCACGCTTCAGGGTTATCAGCCCCAGCATTTT. Protein sequence: CASTLQGYQPQHF.